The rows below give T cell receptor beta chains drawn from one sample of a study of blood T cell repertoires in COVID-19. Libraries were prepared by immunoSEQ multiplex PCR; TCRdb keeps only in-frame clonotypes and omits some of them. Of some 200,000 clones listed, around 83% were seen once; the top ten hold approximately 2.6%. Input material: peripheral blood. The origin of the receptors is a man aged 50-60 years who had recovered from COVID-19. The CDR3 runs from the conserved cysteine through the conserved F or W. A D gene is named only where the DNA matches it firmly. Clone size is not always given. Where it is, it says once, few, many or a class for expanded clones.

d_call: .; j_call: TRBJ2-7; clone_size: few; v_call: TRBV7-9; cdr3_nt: TGTGCCAGCAGCTTAGGGGTAGGGGCACAGGGCCGCGAGCAGTACTTC; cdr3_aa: CASSLGVGAQGREQYF
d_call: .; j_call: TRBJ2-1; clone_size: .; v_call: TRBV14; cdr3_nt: TGTGCCAGCAGCCGCCGGCTAGAATCTCAGTTCTTC; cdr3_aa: CASSRRLESQFF
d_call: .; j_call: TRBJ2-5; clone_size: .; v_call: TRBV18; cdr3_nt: TGTGCCAGCTCCCCCCGCGGGGAGACCCAGTACTTC; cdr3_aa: CASSPRGETQYF
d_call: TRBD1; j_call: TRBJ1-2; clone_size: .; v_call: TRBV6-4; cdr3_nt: TGTGCCAGCAGTCCCGAGGGGACAGCGAAGGGCTATGGCTACACCTTC; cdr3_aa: CASSPEGTAKGYGYTF
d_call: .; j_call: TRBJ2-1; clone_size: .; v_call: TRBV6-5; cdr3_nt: TGTGCCAGCAGTTCCCCTAGCGAGAACTCCTACAATGAGCAGTTCTTC; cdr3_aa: CASSSPSENSYNEQFF
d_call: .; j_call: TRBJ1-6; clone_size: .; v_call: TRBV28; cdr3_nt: TGTGCCAGCAGCCCTCCGCGGGGTATTAATTCACCCCTCCACTTT; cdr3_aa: CASSPPRGINSPLHF
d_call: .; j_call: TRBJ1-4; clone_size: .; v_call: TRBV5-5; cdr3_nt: TGTGCCAGCAGCTTGGTTGCGCGACAGCATAATGAAAAACTGTTTTTT; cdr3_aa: CASSLVARQHNEKLFF
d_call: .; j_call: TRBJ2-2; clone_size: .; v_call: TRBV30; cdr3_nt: TGTGCCTGGAGAAGTGGGGCAGAAAGAACCGGGGAGCTGTTTTTT; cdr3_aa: CAWRSGAERTGELFF
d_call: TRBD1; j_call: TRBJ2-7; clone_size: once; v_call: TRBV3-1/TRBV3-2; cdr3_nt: TGTGCCAGCAGCGCTCGAACCGGGACAGGGACACACGAGCAGTACTTC; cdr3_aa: CASSARTGTGTHEQYF
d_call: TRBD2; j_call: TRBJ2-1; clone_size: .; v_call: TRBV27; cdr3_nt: TGTGCCAGCAGTTTATACAGAACAAAGGGACTAGCGGGAACTGAGCAGTTCTTC; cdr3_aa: CASSLYRTKGLAGTEQFF
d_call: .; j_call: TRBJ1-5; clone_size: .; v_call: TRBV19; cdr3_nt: TGTGCCAGCAAGGTGGGAGAATATAGCAATCAGCCCCAGCATTTT; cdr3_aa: CASKVGEYSNQPQHF
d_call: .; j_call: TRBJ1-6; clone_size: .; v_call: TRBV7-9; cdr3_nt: TGTGCCAGCAGCTCTCTCGGCTATAATTCACCCCTCCACTTT; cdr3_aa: CASSSLGYNSPLHF
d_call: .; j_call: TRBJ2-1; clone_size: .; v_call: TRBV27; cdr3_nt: TGTGCCAGCAGGGGCCTAGCGGACAGCAATGAGCAGTTCTTC; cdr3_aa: CASRGLADSNEQFF
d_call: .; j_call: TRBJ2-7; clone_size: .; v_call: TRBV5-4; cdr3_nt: TGTGCCAGCAGCGAGAACAGCTACGAGCAGTACTTC; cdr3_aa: CASSENSYEQYF
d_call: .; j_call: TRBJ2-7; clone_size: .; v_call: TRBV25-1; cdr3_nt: TGTGCCAGCAGTGAATTACAAGAGCAGTACTTC; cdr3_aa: CASSELQEQYF
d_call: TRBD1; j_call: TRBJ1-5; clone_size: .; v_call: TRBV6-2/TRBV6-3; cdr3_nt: TGTGCCAGCAGTACAGGGGGAGGAGGCAATCAGCCCCAGCATTTT; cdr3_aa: CASSTGGGGNQPQHF
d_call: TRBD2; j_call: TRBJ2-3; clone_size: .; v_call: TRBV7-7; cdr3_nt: TGTGCCAGCAGCTTAGGGACTAGCGGGCCCACAGATACGCAGTATTTT; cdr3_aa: CASSLGTSGPTDTQYF
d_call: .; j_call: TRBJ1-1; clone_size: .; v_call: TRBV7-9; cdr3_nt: TGTGCCAGCAGCTTAGTGATAGGGGTGATATTGAACACTGAAGCTTTCTTT; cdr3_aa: CASSLVIGVILNTEAFF
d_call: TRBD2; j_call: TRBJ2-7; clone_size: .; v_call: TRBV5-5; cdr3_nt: TGTGCCAGCAGCCAACTAGCGGGAGTCAGGGAGCAGTACTTC; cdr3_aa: CASSQLAGVREQYF
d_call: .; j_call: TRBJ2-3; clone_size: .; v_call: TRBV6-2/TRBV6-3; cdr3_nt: TGTGCCAGCAGCCGCCAGGGGCTTTACACAGATACGCAGTATTTT; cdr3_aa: CASSRQGLYTDTQYF
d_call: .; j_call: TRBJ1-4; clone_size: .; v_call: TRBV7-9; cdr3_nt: TGTGCCAGCAGCTTAGGTTCCGTAACTAATGAAAAACTGTTTTTT; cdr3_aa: CASSLGSVTNEKLFF
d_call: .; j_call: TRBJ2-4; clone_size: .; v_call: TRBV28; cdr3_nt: TGTGCCAGCAGTTTATTATACAAGACTGCCAAAAACATTCAGTACTTC; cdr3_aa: CASSLLYKTAKNIQYF
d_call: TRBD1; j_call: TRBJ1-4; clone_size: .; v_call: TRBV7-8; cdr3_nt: TGTGCCAGCAGCGTCGGACAGGGTGTAGGAATTAATGAAAAACTGTTTTTT; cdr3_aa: CASSVGQGVGINEKLFF
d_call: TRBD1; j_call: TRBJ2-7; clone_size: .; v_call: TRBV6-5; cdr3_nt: TGTGCCAGCAGCAAGATGGGACAGGGGGGCTACGAGCAGTACTTC; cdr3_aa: CASSKMGQGGYEQYF
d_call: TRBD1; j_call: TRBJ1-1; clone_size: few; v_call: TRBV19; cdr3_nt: TGTGCCAGTACAAAAGGACAGGGGCAATGGAACACTGAAGCTTTCTTT; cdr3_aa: CASTKGQGQWNTEAFF
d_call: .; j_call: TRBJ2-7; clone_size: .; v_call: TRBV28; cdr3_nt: TGTGCCAGCAGTTTTTACCGGGACAAGCCTTACGAGCAGTACTTC; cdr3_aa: CASSFYRDKPYEQYF
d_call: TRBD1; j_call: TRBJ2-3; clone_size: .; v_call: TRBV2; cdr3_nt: TGTGCCAGCAGCAATTTAGGGGGCCGCACAGATACGCAGTATTTT; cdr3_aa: CASSNLGGRTDTQYF
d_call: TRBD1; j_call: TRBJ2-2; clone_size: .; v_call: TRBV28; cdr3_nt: TGTGCCAGCAGTTTGGGGGACAGGAGAGCCGGGGAGCTGTTTTTT; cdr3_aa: CASSLGDRRAGELFF
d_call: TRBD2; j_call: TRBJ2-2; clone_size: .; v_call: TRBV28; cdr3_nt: TGTGCCAGTATTACTAGCGGGAGCTACACCGGGGAGCTGTTTTTT; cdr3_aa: CASITSGSYTGELFF
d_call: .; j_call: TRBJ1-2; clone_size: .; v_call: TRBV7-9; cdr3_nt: TGTGCCAGCAGCTTAGCCAGCTATGGCTACACCTTC; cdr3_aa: CASSLASYGYTF
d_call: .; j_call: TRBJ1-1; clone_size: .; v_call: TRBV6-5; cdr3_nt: TGTGCCAGCAGTTACGAGACGGGGAACACTGAAGCTTTCTTT; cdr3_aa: CASSYETGNTEAFF
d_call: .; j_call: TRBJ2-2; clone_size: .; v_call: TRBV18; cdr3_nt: TGTGCCAGCTCACCCCTGAGCGGGTATGGGACCGGGGAGCTGTTTTTT; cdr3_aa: CASSPLSGYGTGELFF
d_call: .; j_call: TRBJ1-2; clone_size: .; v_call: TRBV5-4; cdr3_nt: TGTGCCAGCAGCGGGAATTCCCGGGAACGCATGGGCTACACCTTC; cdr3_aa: CASSGNSRERMGYTF
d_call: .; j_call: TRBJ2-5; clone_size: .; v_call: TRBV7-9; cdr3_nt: TGTGCCAGCAGCTCAGGACATAAACAAGAGACCCAGTACTTC; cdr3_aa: CASSSGHKQETQYF
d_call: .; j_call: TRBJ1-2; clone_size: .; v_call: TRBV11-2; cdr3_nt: TGTGCCAGCAGCTTAGCCCTGAGGGGGACGGATGGCTACACCTTC; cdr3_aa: CASSLALRGTDGYTF
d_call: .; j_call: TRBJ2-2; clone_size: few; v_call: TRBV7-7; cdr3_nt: TGTGCCAGCAGCTTAGGGGACTACACCGGGGAGCTGTTTTTT; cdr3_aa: CASSLGDYTGELFF
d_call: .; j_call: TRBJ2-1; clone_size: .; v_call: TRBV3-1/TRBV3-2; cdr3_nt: TGTGCCAGCAGCCGCCGTAGCGTTACCTACCCCAATGAGCAGTTCTTC; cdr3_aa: CASSRRSVTYPNEQFF
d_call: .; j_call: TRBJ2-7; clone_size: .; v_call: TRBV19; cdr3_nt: TGTGCCAGTAGTATCGCGGGGGCCCCCTACGAGCAGTACTTC; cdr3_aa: CASSIAGAPYEQYF
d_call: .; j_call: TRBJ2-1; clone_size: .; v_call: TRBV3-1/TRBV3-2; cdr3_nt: TGTGCCAGCAGCCCCTCTAGGAATGAGCAGTTCTTC; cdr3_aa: CASSPSRNEQFF
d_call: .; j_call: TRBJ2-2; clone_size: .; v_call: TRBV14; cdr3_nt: TGTGCCAGCAGCCAAGTTTTGGCTCGCGGGGAGCTGTTTTTT; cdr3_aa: CASSQVLARGELFF
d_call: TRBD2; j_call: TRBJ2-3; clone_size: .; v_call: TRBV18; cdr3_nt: TGTGCCAGCTCACCACTTGTAGCGGGAGATACGCAGTATTTT; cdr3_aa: CASSPLVAGDTQYF
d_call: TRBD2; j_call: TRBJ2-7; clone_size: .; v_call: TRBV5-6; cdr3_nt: TGTGCCAGCAGCTTCGGGACTAGCGGGAGGGCAGGGCAGTACTTC; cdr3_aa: CASSFGTSGRAGQYF
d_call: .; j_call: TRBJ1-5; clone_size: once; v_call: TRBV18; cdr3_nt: TGTGCCAGCTCGACGGGGGGGAAACAGCCCCAGCATTTT; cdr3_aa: CASSTGGKQPQHF
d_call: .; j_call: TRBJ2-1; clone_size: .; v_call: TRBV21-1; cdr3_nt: TGTGCCAGCATCACCGGGACTGCCTATGAGCAGTTCTTC; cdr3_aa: CASITGTAYEQFF
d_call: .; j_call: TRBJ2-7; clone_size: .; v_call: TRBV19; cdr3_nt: TGTGCCAGTAGCCCCGCGGGACTCTACGAGCAGTACTTC; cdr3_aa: CASSPAGLYEQYF
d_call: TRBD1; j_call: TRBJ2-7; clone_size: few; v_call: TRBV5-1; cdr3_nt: TGCGCCAGCAGCTTAGGGACAGGGTCCCCCTACGAGCAGTACTTC; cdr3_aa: CASSLGTGSPYEQYF